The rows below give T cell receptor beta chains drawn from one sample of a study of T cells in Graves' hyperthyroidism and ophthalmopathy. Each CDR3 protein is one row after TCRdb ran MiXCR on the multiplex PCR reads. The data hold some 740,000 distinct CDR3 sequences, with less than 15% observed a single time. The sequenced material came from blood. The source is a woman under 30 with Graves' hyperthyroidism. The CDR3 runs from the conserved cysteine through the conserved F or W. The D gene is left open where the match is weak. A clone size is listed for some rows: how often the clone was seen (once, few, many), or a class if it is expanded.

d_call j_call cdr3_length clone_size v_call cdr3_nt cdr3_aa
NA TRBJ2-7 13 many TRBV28 TGTGCCAGCAGTTCCAGAGCGGTCTACGAGCAGTACTTC CASSSRAVYEQYF
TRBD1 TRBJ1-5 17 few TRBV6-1 TGTGCCAGCAGTGACAACCCCAGGGGGCTTCGCAATCAGCCCCAGCATTTT CASSDNPRGLRNQPQHF
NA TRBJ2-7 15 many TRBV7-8 TGTGCCAGCAGCTTACACCTAGGGGGGAACTACGAGCAGTACTTC CASSLHLGGNYEQYF
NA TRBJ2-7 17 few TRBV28 TGTGCCAGCAGTTTAGTTGGGGCGGGACCCGACTCCTACGAGCAGTACTTC CASSLVGAGPDSYEQYF
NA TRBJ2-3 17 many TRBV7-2 TGTGCCAGCAGCTTAGCGATTATCCCATCACCCACAGATACGCAGTATTTT CASSLAIIPSPTDTQYF
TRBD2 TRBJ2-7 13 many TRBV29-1 TGCAGCATAGGTCGATCGGGGGGCTACGAGCAGTACTTC CSIGRSGGYEQYF
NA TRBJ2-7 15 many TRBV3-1 TGTGCCAGCAGCCTTTATACAGGGCTCAGCTACGAGCAGTACTTC CASSLYTGLSYEQYF
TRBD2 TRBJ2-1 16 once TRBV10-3 TGTGCCATCAGCGTCGGGACTAGCGGGAGAACCGGTGAGCAGTTCTTC CAISVGTSGRTGEQFF
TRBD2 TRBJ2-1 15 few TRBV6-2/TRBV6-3 TGTGCCAGCAGTTACTGGAGAGCGGGAGGCAATGAGCAGTCCTTC CASSYWRAGGNEQSF
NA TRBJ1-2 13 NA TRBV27 TGTGCCAGCAGTCGCGGGGGACTAAGGGGCTACACCTTC CASSRGGLRGYTF
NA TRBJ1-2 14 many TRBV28 TGTGCCAGCAGTTTAGGCGGGGGCAGCTATGGCTACACCTTC CASSLGGGSYGYTF
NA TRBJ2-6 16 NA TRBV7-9 TGTGCCAGCCTCCTTGGACCGTCCTCTGGGGCCAACGTCCTGACTTTC CASLLGPSSGANVLTF
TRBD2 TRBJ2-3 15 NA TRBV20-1 TGCAGTGCTAGCGGGACTAGCGGGGAGGCAGATACGCAGTATTTT CSASGTSGEADTQYF
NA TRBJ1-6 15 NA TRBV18 TGTGCCAGCTCACCAAGTCCCAGTCCACTCCTACCCCTCCACTTT CASSPSPSPLLPLHF
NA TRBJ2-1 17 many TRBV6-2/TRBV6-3 TGTGCCAGCAGTTACTCGAATGTGGCACTCTCCTACAATGAGCAGTTCTTC CASSYSNVALSYNEQFF
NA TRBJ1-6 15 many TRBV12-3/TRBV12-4 TGTGCCAGCAGCCTACGCCACAGAAAAGTTTCACCCCTCCACTTT CASSLRHRKVSPLHF
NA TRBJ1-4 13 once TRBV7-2 TGTGCCACAGGGCGGGGAGGATATGAAAAACTGTTTTTT CATGRGGYEKLFF
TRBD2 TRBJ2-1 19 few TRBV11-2 TGTGCCAGCAGCTTCCTAGCGGATTACAGAATACACTCCTACAATGAGCAGTTCTTC CASSFLADYRIHSYNEQFF
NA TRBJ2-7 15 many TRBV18 TGTGCCAGCTCACCACCGGGGAGCCCAAGCTACGAGCAGTACTTC CASSPPGSPSYEQYF
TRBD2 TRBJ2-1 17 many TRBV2 TGTGCCAGCAGCGACCTTATGCGGGAGCTGTCGTACAATGAGCAGTTCTTC CASSDLMRELSYNEQFF
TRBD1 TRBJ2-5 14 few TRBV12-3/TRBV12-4 TGTGCCAGCAGTGCCAGGGGGCTCTGGGAGACCCAGTACTTC CASSARGLWETQYF
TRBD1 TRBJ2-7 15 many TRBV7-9 TGTGCCAGCAGCGTACCGGGACAGGGAGTCTACGAGCAGTACTTC CASSVPGQGVYEQYF
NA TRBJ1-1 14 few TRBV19 TGTGCCAGTAGTCCCGGGACACCTTATACTGAGGCTTTCTTT CASSPGTPYTEAFF
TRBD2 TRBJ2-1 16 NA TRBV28 TGTGCCAGCGGGGAGCGGGAGGTGAACCCCTACAATGAGCAGTTCTTC CASGEREVNPYNEQFF
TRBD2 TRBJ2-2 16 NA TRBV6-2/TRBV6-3 TGTGCCAGCACCGGGACTAGTGGTTTGGGCTCCGGGGAGCTGTTTTTT CASTGTSGLGSGELFF
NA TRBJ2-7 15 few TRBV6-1 TGTGCCACTTCGATAAAGGGTTCCCCCCCCTACGAGCAGTACTTC CATSIKGSPPYEQYF
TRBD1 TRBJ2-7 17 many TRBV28 TGTGCCAGCAGTTTAAGACCCGGGACAGGGAGCTCCTACGAGCAGTACTTC CASSLRPGTGSSYEQYF
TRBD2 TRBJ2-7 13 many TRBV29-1 TGCAGCGTTGATCCATCAGGGAGGGATGAGCAGTACTTC CSVDPSGRDEQYF
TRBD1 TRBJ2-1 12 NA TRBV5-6 TGTGCCAGCAGCTTGATACAGGGGACGCAGTTCTTC CASSLIQGTQFF
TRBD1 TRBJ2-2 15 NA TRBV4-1 TGCGCCAGCAGCCACCCTGGCCAGGGGGCCGGGGAGCTGTTTTTT CASSHPGQGAGELFF
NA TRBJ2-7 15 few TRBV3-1 TGTGCCAGCAGCCAAGGTTGGAGTGGGGCCTACGAGCAGTACTTC CASSQGWSGAYEQYF
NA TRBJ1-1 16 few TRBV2 TGTGCCAGCAGGGGGGGGGCAGTCGGGGGAGGCACTGAAGCTTTCTTT CASRGGAVGGGTEAFF
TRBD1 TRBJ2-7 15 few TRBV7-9 TGTGCCAGCAGCCCCCGACAGGGGCCCCCCTACGAGCAGTACTTC CASSPRQGPPYEQYF
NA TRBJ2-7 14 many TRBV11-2 TGTGCCAGCAGCCTCCCGGACCGAGTCTACGAGCAGTACTTC CASSLPDRVYEQYF
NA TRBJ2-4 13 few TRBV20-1 TGCAGTGCTAACCCCACGGCCGGGGACATTCAGTACTTC CSANPTAGDIQYF
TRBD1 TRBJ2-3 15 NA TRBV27 TGTGCCAGCAGTTCCCACCGGACAGGGTCCGATACGCAGTATTTT CASSSHRTGSDTQYF
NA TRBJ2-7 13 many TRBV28 TGTGCCAGCAGTTTTACAGGTGCGTACGAGCAGTACTTC CASSFTGAYEQYF
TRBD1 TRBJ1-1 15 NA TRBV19 TGTGCCAGTAGTATCTCGACAGGGTGGTCGACTGAAGCTTTCTTT CASSISTGWSTEAFF
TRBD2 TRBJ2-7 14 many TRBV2 TGTGCCAGTCGGCGCCGGGGGGGCTCCTACGAGCAGTACTTC CASRRRGGSYEQYF
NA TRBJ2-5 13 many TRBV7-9 TGTGCCAGCAGCTGGGACACCCAAGAGACCCAGTACTTC CASSWDTQETQYF
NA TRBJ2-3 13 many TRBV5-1 TGCGCCAGCAGTACACAGATTACAGATACGCAGTATTTT CASSTQITDTQYF